These 20 T cell receptor beta chains came from one sample sequenced in a study of blood T cell repertoires in COVID-19. The method was immunoSEQ multiplex PCR; TCRdb's version includes in-frame clones alone and lacks a portion of them. The sample has under 110,000 clones; about two thirds are singletons. The specimen was peripheral blood. The receptors here all came from a human donor with acute or convalescent COVID-19. The donor label of this sample is uncertain.

J is TRBJ1-3 and V is TRBV10-3; TRBD1 is a possible D gene (6 bases). CDR3 size: 16 residues. Germline V CDR1 and CDR2: ENHRY, SYGVKD. V was shortened by 3 bases and J by 0 bases, with 12 bases between the two germline ends. In DNA form, the CDR3 reads TGTGCCATCAGTGACCCGGGACAAGGCTCTGGAAACACCATATATTTT. Protein product: CAISDPGQGSGNTIYF.

This sequence joins TRBV27 and TRBJ1-1, with TRBD1 identical over 9 bases. After removal of 4 bases from V and 0 bases from J, the junction contained 6 bases not matched to a gene. The CDR3 consists of 16 residues. Germline values: CDR1 MNHEY, CDR2 SMNVEV (reference sequence). The CDR3 spells CASSSDRGYMNTEAFF. The CDR3 DNA reads as TGTGCCAGCAGTTCCGACAGGGGGTACATGAACACTGAAGCTTTCTTT.

This clone was found a few times. This rearrangement joins TRBV3-1 (or the pseudogene TRBV3-2) to TRBJ1-1; TRBD1 matches 10 bases. Looked up from germline, CDR1 is LGHDT and CDR2 is YNNKEL (reference sequence). The CDR3 runs 15 residues. The trim removed 2 bases at V and 10 bases at J, leaving 10 bases unmatched. This CDR3 is CASSQPPGQGSIAFF. For the CDR3, the DNA is TGTGCCAGCAGCCAACCTCCGGGACAGGGGAGTATAGCTTTCTTT.

In nucleotides, the CDR3 is TGTGCCAGCAGCTTAGAAAGGGAGACAGGGGTTGGAAACACCATATATTTT. Translated, it gives CASSLERETGVGNTIYF. The rearrangement links TRBV7-2 to TRBJ1-3; 8 bases are shared with TRBD1. Trimming removed 1 base from V and 3 bases from J; junction bases left unmatched: 8. The CDR3 is 17 residues long. Germline CDR1 is SGHTA and CDR2 is FQGNSA.

The V and J genes are TRBV2 and TRBJ1-1; D might be TRBD1 (5 bases). V was clipped by 7 bases and J by 3 bases, with 12 bases between them. Germline CDR1 SNHLY, CDR2 FYNNEI. The CDR3 length is 13 residues. This CDR3 reads CASIGVYYTEAFF. In DNA, the CDR3 is TGTGCCAGCATAGGGGTCTACTACACTGAAGCTTTCTTT.

The chain carries TRBV7-9 and TRBJ1-2, with D unresolved. The CDR3 has 14 amino acids. The V end was cut by 5 bases, the J end by 1 base, with 11 bases between. Germline CDR1 SEHNR, CDR2 FQNEAQ (reference sequence). In nucleotides, the CDR3 is TGTGCCAGCAGCCAAGGTGGGAGTAACTATGGCTACACCTTC. Its protein product is CASSQGGSNYGYTF.

This clone occurred once. The chain links TRBV11-2 to TRBJ1-1; 8 bases align to TRBD1. The CDR3 spans 13 residues. The V gene's germline CDR1 is SGHAT and CDR2 FQNNGV. J gave up 3 bases and V 5 bases, and 2 bases lay outside the gene matches. As DNA, the CDR3 is TGTGCCAGCAGCAAGGACAGGGACACTGAAGCTTTCTTT. This encodes CASSKDRDTEAFF.

The chain is built from TRBV9 and TRBJ2-1, with TRBD2 identical over 7 bases. J gave up 2 bases and V 0 bases, and 14 bases lay outside the gene matches. CDR3 length: 19 amino acids. Germline assignment: CDR1 SGDLS and CDR2 YYNGEE. The CDR3 sequence is CASSVGIGGLSVPYNEQFF. The CDR3, as DNA: TGTGCCAGCAGCGTAGGGATCGGGGGACTATCCGTGCCCTACAATGAGCAGTTCTTC.

This clone was found many times. The V gene is TRBV7-8, the J gene TRBJ1-1; 10 bases match TRBD1. Germline-derived CDR1 and CDR2 are SGHVS and FQNEAQ. The CDR3 covers 15 residues. V trimming: 4 bases; J trimming: 5 bases; junction bases outside the gene matches: 7. CDR3 amino acids: CASSSLDRGSTEAFF. The CDR3 DNA sequence: TGTGCCAGCAGCTCCCTGGACAGGGGGAGTACTGAAGCTTTCTTT.

The rearrangement links TRBV6-5 to TRBJ2-7, with D possibly TRBD2 on 6 matching bases. This CDR3 is built from 13 residues. Germline V gene sequence: CDR1 MNHEY, CDR2 SVGAGI. Trimming took 4 bases from V and 4 from J, leaving 11 bases between them. The CDR3 coding sequence is TGTGCCAGCAGTTCGGCCGGGGGATACGAGCAGTACTTC. It specifies CASSSAGGYEQYF.

The chain combines TRBV5-5 with TRBJ1-2; 9 bases agree with TRBD1. CDR3 length: 16 amino acids. With 5 bases clipped from V and 1 base from J, the junction kept 9 bases outside the gene matches. Per germline, CDR1 SGHKS and CDR2 YYEKEE (reference sequence). CDR3 region: CASSYIQGADNYGYTF. The DNA of the CDR3 is TGTGCCAGCAGTTACATACAGGGGGCGGATAACTATGGCTACACCTTC.

The rearrangement uses TRBV25-1 and TRBJ2-3, with TRBD1 matching over 7 bases. Germline V gene lookup returns CDR1 MGHDK and CDR2 SYGVNS. The CDR3 is 14 amino acids. The V and J ends lost 6 bases and 1 base, in that order; junction bases with no gene match: 4. The CDR3 is CASRDDRGTDTQYF. The DNA of the CDR3 is TGTGCCAGCAGAGATGACAGGGGCACAGATACGCAGTATTTT.

The chain employs TRBV5-5 and TRBJ2-5, with 8 bases lining up with TRBD2. This CDR3 region has 15 residues. J lost 4 bases, V lost 4 bases, and 9 bases had no gene match. Germline values: CDR1 SGHKS, CDR2 YYEKEE (reference sequence). This CDR3 reads CASSPARGGGETQYF. Here the CDR3 DNA reads TGTGCCAGCAGCCCAGCCCGGGGGGGAGGAGAGACCCAGTACTTC.

The CDR3: CASSSRGLAAQETQYF. In DNA, the CDR3 is TGTGCCAGCAGCTCCCGGGGACTAGCCGCCCAAGAGACCCAGTACTTC. The genes are TRBV7-2 and TRBJ2-5, with 9 positions matching TRBD2. The CDR3 is 16 amino acids. Germline V gene lookup returns CDR1 SGHTA and CDR2 FQGNSA. The junction had 7 bases not matched to a gene; V was cut back by 4 bases and J by 1 base.

The rearrangement links TRBV30 to TRBJ1-6, with a tentative D call TRBD1 (5 bases). V lost 4 bases, J lost 0 bases, and 16 bases lay in between. Germline assignment: CDR1 GTSNPN and CDR2 SVGIG (reference sequence). The CDR3 loop spans 17 amino acids. CDR3 protein: CAWNQGLLFSYNSPLHF. CDR3 nucleotide sequence: TGTGCCTGGAATCAGGGACTCCTCTTCTCCTATAATTCACCCCTCCACTTT.

The chain uses TRBV28 and TRBJ1-3, with D possibly being TRBD1 (6 bases). Germline V lookup: CDR1 MDHEN, CDR2 SYDVKM. V was clipped by 6 bases and J by 0 bases, with 15 bases between them. The CDR3 loop spans 16 amino acids. CDR3 sequence reads: CASSLGGGRSGNTIYF. The CDR3 DNA reads as TGTGCCAGCAGCCTGGGGGGGGGCCGCTCTGGAAACACCATATATTTT. Filled out from reference TRBV28 and TRBJ1-3, the complete variable domain reads DVKVTQSSRYLVKRTGEKVFLECVQDMDHENMFWYRQDPGLGLRLIYFSYDVKMKEKGDIPEGYSVSREKKERFSLILESASTNQTSMYLCASSLGGGRSGNTIYFGEGSWLTVV.

The chain employs TRBV28 and TRBJ2-1; weak D call: TRBD2 (6 bases). This CDR3 is 14 amino acids long. CDR1 MDHEN and CDR2 SYDVKM come from the germline V gene. Trimming took off 0 bases at V and 6 bases at J, with 9 bases between the two ends. The CDR3 sequence: CASSLWGGFNEQFF. In nucleotides, the CDR3 is TGTGCCAGCAGTTTATGGGGGGGATTCAATGAGCAGTTCTTC.

The rearrangement joins TRBV5-1 to TRBJ1-2; D ambiguous. Germline CDR1 SGHRS, CDR2 YFSETQ. The CDR3 spans 12 residues. Trimming cost V 4 bases and J 1 base, with 5 bases left between them. The CDR3 sequence is CASSSNNYGYTF. The CDR3 nucleotides are TGCGCCAGCAGCAGCAATAACTATGGCTACACCTTC.

Only a few counts were recorded for this clone. The V and J genes are TRBV6-5 and TRBJ2-7; 7 bases are a match to TRBD1. The CDR3 contains 13 residues. Germline loops: CDR1 MNHEY, CDR2 SVGAGI. V dropped 8 bases and J dropped 3; count of bases not matched to a gene: 7. Here the CDR3 reads CASSGAGGYEQYF. The CDR3 DNA sequence: TGTGCCAGCTCCGGGGCAGGGGGCTACGAGCAGTACTTC.

This clone has a single count. This chain joins TRBV20-1 and TRBJ1-1; unclear D gene. This CDR3 is built from 11 residues. The germline V gene encodes CDR1 DFQATT and CDR2 SNEGSKA (reference sequence). V was pared by 5 bases and J by 2 bases, with 6 bases between. The CDR3 protein is CSAYLNTEAFF. DNA of the CDR3: TGCAGTGCTTACTTAAACACTGAAGCTTTCTTT.